These 21 T cell receptor beta chains were sequenced from one sample in a study of cytomegalovirus exposure and HLA in healthy donors. PCR employed 60 Vbeta and 13 Jbeta primers. The table came from immunoSEQ multiplex PCR; TCRdb's copy has only in-frame clones and leaves some out. The sample gives about 160,000 clones, approximately 90% of which show up once; about 0.85% is in the top ten. The material sequenced was PBMCs. The source of these receptors is a woman in her twenties or thirties in good health and CMV-seronegative.

This chain links TRBV5-1 with TRBJ2-7; 9 bases line up with TRBD1. With V trimmed by 4 bases and J by 0 bases, 8 bases remained unmatched. The CDR3 is 16 residues long. The V gene's germline CDR1 is SGHRS and CDR2 YFSETQ. The CDR3 reads CASSPRTGVGSYEQYF. The CDR3 DNA reads TGCGCCAGCAGCCCAAGGACAGGGGTGGGCTCCTACGAGCAGTACTTC.

V is TRBV7-2 and J is TRBJ2-2; the match to TRBD1 covers 10 bases. The germline V gene encodes CDR1 SGHTA and CDR2 FQGNSA. The CDR3 runs 16 residues. V lost 1 base, J lost 5 bases, and 4 bases stayed unmatched. The CDR3 loop is CASSLETGGRTGELFF. Here the CDR3 DNA reads TGTGCCAGCAGCTTAGAGACAGGGGGCCGAACCGGGGAGCTGTTTTTT.

The rearrangement links TRBV7-2 to TRBJ1-2; 11 positions match TRBD1. Germline CDR1 SGHTA, CDR2 FQGNSA. The CDR3 is made up of 15 amino acids. V was clipped by 3 bases and J by 4 bases; unmatched bases: 4. In DNA, the CDR3 is TGTGCCAGCAGCTTCCCCGGACAGGGGGCCTATGGCTACACCTTC. Translation gives CASSFPGQGAYGYTF.

J is TRBJ2-7 and V is TRBV9; D not certain. The CDR3 covers 14 residues. The V end was cut by 0 bases, the J end by 4 bases, with 11 bases between. CDR1 is SGDLS, CDR2 YYNGEE, per germline. The CDR3 spells CASSVVPGPYEQYF. The CDR3 DNA is TGTGCCAGCAGCGTAGTTCCAGGTCCTTACGAGCAGTACTTC.

The chain employs TRBV5-1 and TRBJ2-7; TRBD1 agrees at 7 bases. This CDR3 is built from 14 residues. Losses at the gene ends were 1 base for V and 6 bases for J; bases not matched to a gene: 7. Per the germline V gene, CDR1 is SGHRS and CDR2 is YFSETQ. CDR3 sequence: CASSLPGQHFEQYF. DNA of the CDR3: TGCGCCAGCAGCTTGCCGGGACAGCATTTCGAGCAGTACTTC.

The rearrangement uses TRBV5-8 and TRBJ1-2; D may be TRBD1 (6 bases). Per germline, CDR1 SGHTS and CDR2 YDEGEE. Trimming removed 2 bases from V and 4 bases from J, with 12 bases in between. The CDR3 is made up of 14 amino acids. CDR3 amino acids: CASSFNAGAYGYTF. DNA for the CDR3: TGTGCCAGCAGCTTTAACGCAGGGGCCTATGGCTACACCTTC.

V usage is TRBV7-8 and J usage is TRBJ2-7; the D is unclear. V gave up 3 bases and J gave up 3 bases, with 6 bases separating them. CDR1 and CDR2 from the germline V gene are SGHVS and FQNEAQ. CDR3 length: 12 amino acids. The CDR3: CASSFFLYEQYF. CDR3 nucleotide sequence: TGTGCCAGCAGCTTCTTCCTCTACGAGCAGTACTTC.

This rearrangement joins TRBV28 to TRBJ1-1, with a weak D call TRBD1 (5 bases). The CDR3 length is 14 residues. V was trimmed by 5 bases and J by 8 bases, leaving 18 bases between them. The germline V gene encodes CDR1 MDHEN and CDR2 SYDVKM. In DNA, the CDR3 is TGTGCCAGCAGTCCTGGGGGGTCAAGAAACGAAGCTTTCTTT. Translated, it gives CASSPGGSRNEAFF.

This chain connects TRBV6-4 to TRBJ2-1; 8 bases line up with TRBD2. Germline CDR1 reads MRHNA; CDR2 reads SNTAGT. The CDR3 has 16 residues. The V and J ends lost 5 bases and 5 bases, in that order; junction bases with no gene match: 11. The CDR3 loop is CASSQSGRVANNEQFF. CDR3 nucleotide sequence: TGTGCCAGCAGTCAGAGCGGGAGAGTAGCAAACAATGAGCAGTTCTTC.

The chain couples TRBV7-6 to TRBJ1-2; possible D gene TRBD1, 5 bases. The germline V and J ends were trimmed by 6 bases and 4 bases, with 12 bases remaining between them. Germline V gene sequence: CDR1 SGHVS, CDR2 FNYEAQ. There are 13 residues in the CDR3. The CDR3 nucleotides are TGTGCCAGCAGTCCCGACAGTCGCTATGGCTACACCTTC. Residues: CASSPDSRYGYTF. Drawing the rest from reference TRBV7-6 and TRBJ1-2, the complete variable domain is GAGVSQSPRYKVTKRGQDVALRCDPISGHVSLYWYRQALGQGPEFLTYFNYEAQQDKSGLPNDRFSAERPEGSISTLTIQRTEQRDSAMYRCASSPDSRYGYTFGSGTRLTVV.

The rearrangement uses TRBV19 and TRBJ2-1, with 9 bases lining up with TRBD1. The CDR3 is 14 residues long. J gave up 9 bases and V 5 bases, and 8 bases lay outside the gene matches. Germline lookup yields CDR1 LNHDA and CDR2 SQIVND (reference sequence). This CDR3 reads CASSPQDRGIEQFF. The CDR3 DNA reads TGTGCCAGTAGTCCTCAGGACAGGGGAATTGAGCAGTTCTTC. The full variable domain, completed using reference TRBV19 and TRBJ2-1, is DGGITQSPKYLFRKEGQNVTLSCEQNLNHDAMYWYRQDPGQGLRLIYYSQIVNDFQKGDIAEGYSVSREKKESFPLTVTSAQKNPTAFYLCASSPQDRGIEQFFGPGTRLTVL.

The rearrangement joins TRBV28 to TRBJ2-1, with 10 positions matching TRBD2. With V trimmed by 7 bases and J by 5 bases, 5 bases remained unmatched. The germline V gene encodes CDR1 MDHEN and CDR2 SYDVKM. The CDR3 runs to 14 residues. CDR3 sequence (DNA): TGTGCCAGCAAAATCGGGACTAGCGACAATGAGCAGTTCTTC. The encoded protein is CASKIGTSDNEQFF.

The chain joins TRBV18 to TRBJ1-4; 8 bases fit TRBD1. CDR3 length: 16 amino acids. Per germline, CDR1 KGHSH and CDR2 LQKENI. J was trimmed by 8 bases and V by 3 bases; bases with no gene match: 11. CDR3 sequence (DNA): TGTGCCAGCTCACCCACCGACAGGGGCAGGGGGGAAAAACTGTTTTTT. Residues: CASSPTDRGRGEKLFF.

The chain recombines TRBV19 with TRBJ2-7; no definite D call. Looked up from germline, CDR1 is LNHDA and CDR2 is SQIVND (reference sequence). V gave up 6 bases and J gave up 6 bases, with 15 bases separating them. The CDR3 extends over 13 amino acids. The CDR3 protein is CASSTSQPGEQYF. The CDR3 region has the DNA TGTGCCAGTAGCACAAGCCAGCCAGGCGAGCAGTACTTC.

The chain employs TRBV11-1 and TRBJ1-1; maybe TRBD1 (6 bases). Germline V gene data show CDR1 as SGHAT and CDR2 as FQDESV (reference sequence). The germline V and J ends were trimmed by 5 bases and 2 bases, with 24 bases remaining between them. The length of the CDR3 is 18 residues. CDR3 loop: CASSHSVGQGRRNTEAFF. CDR3 DNA sequence: TGTGCCAGCAGCCACAGTGTCGGGCAGGGGAGACGAAACACTGAAGCTTTCTTT.

The rearrangement uses TRBV7-2 and TRBJ2-7; TRBD1 might be the D (5 bases). Trimming left V 5 bases short and J 5 bases short, with 22 bases between. The length of the CDR3 is 16 residues. Germline V gives CDR1 SGHTA, CDR2 FQGNSA. The DNA for the CDR3 is TGTGCCAGCAGCCTAGGCCATGGTAGTCCAGGGAACGAGCAGTACTTC. It yields the protein CASSLGHGSPGNEQYF.

This rearrangement joins TRBV5-1 to TRBJ1-1; 10 nucleotides align to TRBD1. This CDR3 spans 16 amino acids. Germline V lookup: CDR1 SGHRS, CDR2 YFSETQ. Trimming took 4 bases from V and 0 from J; bases not matched to a gene: 6. The CDR3 nucleotides read TGCGCCAGCAGCGGCGGGACAGGGGCACTGAACACTGAAGCTTTCTTT. It codes for CASSGGTGALNTEAFF.

The chain recombines TRBV30 with TRBJ2-7; 8 nucleotides match TRBD1. The J segment lost 5 bases and the V segment lost 7 bases, leaving 13 bases of the junction unmatched. From germline, CDR1 is GTSNPN and CDR2 SVGIG (reference sequence). CDR3 size: 14 residues. CDR3 sequence reads: CAYLTGGNFDEQYF. CDR3 in DNA: TGTGCCTACTTAACAGGGGGTAATTTCGACGAGCAGTACTTC. The full variable domain, completed using reference TRBV30 and TRBJ2-7, is SQTIHQWPATLVQPVGSPLSLECTVEGTSNPNLYWYRQAAGRGLQLLFYSVGIGQISSEVPQNLSASRPQDRQFILSSKKLLLSDSGFYLCAYLTGGNFDEQYFGPGTRLTVT.

The chain carries TRBV7-2 and TRBJ2-7, with D tentatively TRBD1 (6 bases). The V end was cut by 5 bases, the J end by 0 bases, with 8 bases between. The CDR3 extends over 13 amino acids. Germline assignment: CDR1 SGHTA and CDR2 FQGNSA. The CDR3: CASSRTVSYEQYF. In nucleotides, the CDR3 is TGTGCCAGCAGCCGGACAGTCTCCTACGAGCAGTACTTC.

J is TRBJ2-1 and V is TRBV28; tentatively, D is TRBD2 (6 bases). V was shortened by 7 bases and J by 0 bases, with 16 bases between the two germline ends. The germline V gene encodes CDR1 MDHEN and CDR2 SYDVKM. The length of the CDR3 is 16 residues. The CDR3 DNA sequence: TGTGCCAGCAACCCCGGGACTCCGAGCTCCTACAATGAGCAGTTCTTC. This codes for CASNPGTPSSYNEQFF.

This clone was detected a few times. This rearrangement joins TRBV5-4 to TRBJ2-1; 9 bases agree with TRBD2. V dropped 4 bases and J dropped 0; count of bases not matched to a gene: 8. In germline, CDR1 is SGHNT, CDR2 YYREEE (reference sequence). This CDR3 comprises 17 residues. In nucleotides, the CDR3 is TGTGCCAGCAGCCCGGGGACTAGCTCGAGCTCCTACAATGAGCAGTTCTTC. This translates into CASSPGTSSSSYNEQFF.